Below are 24 T cell receptor beta chains sequenced from a single sample in a study of T-cell reconstitution after alpha-beta-depleted transplantation in children. TCRbeta library preparation incorporated unique molecular identifiers. TCRdb reprocessed the PCR reads with MiXCR, giving one entry per CDR3 protein. The data hold some 6,000 distinct CDR3 sequences, with roughly 16% observed a single time. Specimen: PBMCs, mostly from graft donor cells, collected 60 days after TCRalphabeta/CD19-depleted stem cell transplant. The source is a male patient younger than 18 who had a stem cell transplant for acute myeloid leukemia, so the T cells may come from the graft donor.

V usage is TRBV5-1 and J usage is TRBJ1-1; 8 bases agree with TRBD1. The CDR3 totals 16 residues. Looked up from germline, CDR1 is SGHRS and CDR2 is YFSETQ. Germline trimming cut 4 bases from V and 7 bases from J; bases unmatched to any gene: 15. This CDR3 is CASSVLAGTGNFEAFF. The CDR3 DNA reads TGCGCCAGCAGCGTCCTGGCCGGGACAGGTAACTTTGAAGCTTTCTTT.

This clonotype is medium-sized in the sample. The V and J genes are TRBV5-6 and TRBJ2-2, with 11 bases identical to TRBD1. Germline lookup yields CDR1 SGHDT and CDR2 YYEEEE. The CDR3 sequence is 16 residues long. Losses at the gene ends were 4 bases for V and 7 bases for J; bases not matched to a gene: 9. The CDR3 DNA reads as TGTGCCAGCAGCCCCGGGACAGGGGGTCGGGGCGGGGAGCTGTTTTTT. This translates into CASSPGTGGRGGELFF.

This clonotype was seen a few times. V and J are TRBV5-1 and TRBJ2-7; 12 bases line up with TRBD2. J was trimmed by 6 bases and V by 4 bases; bases with no gene match: 8. The CDR3 runs to 15 residues. Germline values: CDR1 SGHRS, CDR2 YFSETQ. In nucleotides, the CDR3 is TGCGCCAGCAGCCCCCTAGCGGGAGGGCCCGGCGAGCAGTACTTC. Amino acids: CASSPLAGGPGEQYF.

The gene calls are TRBV7-2 and TRBJ2-5; 11 nucleotides agree with TRBD2. The J segment lost 5 bases and the V segment lost 5 bases, leaving 7 bases of the junction unmatched. The CDR3 consists of 15 residues. Germline values: CDR1 SGHTA, CDR2 FQGNSA. The CDR3 bases are TGTGCCAGCAGCGCTAAGACTAGCGGGAAGGAGACCCAGTACTTC. Amino acid sequence: CASSAKTSGKETQYF.

Within the sample, this clonotype is medium-sized (0.01 to 0.1%). This chain links TRBV7-2 with TRBJ2-7; TRBD2 might be the D (6 bases). Between the trimmed V and J ends, which lost 5 bases and 1 base, there was a span of 12 bases. The germline V gene encodes CDR1 SGHTA and CDR2 FQGNSA. The CDR3 has 14 amino acids. CDR3 residues: CASSPGGVSYEQYF. CDR3 DNA: TGTGCCAGCAGCCCAGGCGGGGTATCCTACGAGCAGTACTTC.

This clonotype is deemed medium-sized. This chain connects TRBV6-6 to TRBJ2-5; D is uncertain. Germline assignment: CDR1 MNHNY and CDR2 SVGAGI (reference sequence). The V end lost 0 bases, the J end lost 4 bases, and 3 bases lay between the germline ends. CDR3 length: 12 amino acids. In DNA, the CDR3 is TGTGCCAGCAGTTACTCCGCAGAGACCCAGTACTTC. Its translation is CASSYSAETQYF.

This clonotype is classed as large (0.1 to 1%). This rearrangement joins TRBV20-1 to TRBJ2-3; the D gene is possibly TRBD1 (7 bases). Germline values: CDR1 DFQATT, CDR2 SNEGSKA (reference sequence). The CDR3 runs 14 residues. Trimming shortened V by 3 bases and J by 4 bases, and 14 bases separated the two germline ends. DNA of the CDR3: TGCAGTGCTAGTACCCAGGGGGGCCCAGATACGCAGTATTTT. Translation: CSASTQGGPDTQYF.

This sequence joins TRBV7-9 and TRBJ2-5; possibly TRBD1 or TRBD2 for D (7 bases each). The V end was cut by 1 base, the J end by 5 bases, with 14 bases between. Looked up from germline, CDR1 is SEHNR and CDR2 is FQNEAQ (reference sequence). CDR3 length: 15 amino acids. CDR3 loop: CASSLVGQGGETQYF. Written as DNA, the CDR3 is TGTGCCAGCAGCTTAGTAGGGCAGGGGGGGGAGACCCAGTACTTC.

By share of the sample, this clonotype is medium-sized. The gene calls are TRBV11-2 and TRBJ2-5; D remains unclear. CDR1 and CDR2 (germline): SGHAT, FQNNGV. V was trimmed by 2 bases and J by 7 bases, leaving 5 bases between them. The CDR3 is made up of 11 amino acids. CDR3 protein: CASSLTVTQYF. DNA for the CDR3: TGTGCCAGCAGCTTAACAGTGACCCAGTACTTC.

By share of the sample, this clonotype is medium-sized (0.01 to 0.1%). V usage is TRBV5-1 and J usage is TRBJ2-3, with 11 bases aligning to TRBD2. The CDR3 is 18 amino acids. J lost 0 bases, V lost 4 bases, and 10 bases had no gene match. Looked up from germline, CDR1 is SGHRS and CDR2 is YFSETQ. Here the CDR3 reads CASSIYGTSGSSTDTQYF. DNA of the CDR3: TGCGCCAGCAGCATATACGGGACTAGCGGATCTAGCACAGATACGCAGTATTTT.

This rearrangement joins TRBV20-1 to TRBJ2-3; D might be TRBD1 (5 bases). The V gene lost 5 bases and the J gene lost 1 base, with 16 bases spanning the gap. There are 15 residues in the CDR3. Germline CDR1 reads DFQATT; CDR2 reads SNEGSKA (reference sequence). Here the CDR3 reads CSARHRGQGTDTQYF. CDR3 bases: TGCAGTGCTCGCCACCGCGGACAAGGCACAGATACGCAGTATTTT.

This clonotype is deemed medium-sized. The chain uses TRBV5-6 and TRBJ2-4, with D possibly being TRBD2 (7 bases). CDR1 is SGHDT and CDR2 is YYEEEE in the germline V gene. V was clipped by 6 bases and J by 9 bases, with 19 bases between them. The CDR3 runs 14 residues. Here the CDR3 DNA reads TGTGCCAGCACCCTCCCCGGGGGCGGGAGCATTCAGTACTTC. Its translation is CASTLPGGGSIQYF.

This chain uses TRBV25-1 with TRBJ2-3; 8 positions agree with TRBD2. From germline, CDR1 is MGHDK and CDR2 SYGVNS. The CDR3 is 15 residues long. J lost 3 bases, V lost 5 bases, and 7 bases had no gene match. CDR3 sequence reads: CASSKSGLGTDTQYF. CDR3 DNA: TGTGCCAGCAGTAAATCGGGACTAGGGACAGATACGCAGTATTTT.

This clonotype turned up a few times. The rearrangement links TRBV7-6 to TRBJ2-2; the D gene is possibly TRBD1 (6 bases). Germline values: CDR1 SGHVS, CDR2 FNYEAQ. The V and J ends lost 5 bases and 4 bases respectively, with 11 bases between them. The length of the CDR3 is 14 residues. CDR3 residues: CASSRTVGTGELFF. For the CDR3, the DNA is TGTGCCAGCAGCCGGACAGTAGGCACCGGGGAGCTGTTTTTT.

This clonotype was detected a few times. The chain recombines TRBV5-7 with TRBJ2-5; tentatively, D is TRBD1 or TRBD2 (5 bases each). TRBV5-7 falls under the ORF class, with uncertain function. The CDR3 contains 14 residues. Deletions cut 2 bases from V and 5 bases from J, with 13 bases between. The CDR3 sequence: CASSFPGLGETQYF. Here the CDR3 DNA reads TGTGCCAGCAGCTTCCCGGGGCTGGGGGAGACCCAGTACTTC.

Regarding this clonotype: It may be a read error: a sequence one base away is much more abundant. The chain uses TRBV30 and TRBJ2-7; unclear D gene. Per germline, CDR1 GTSNPN and CDR2 SVGIG (reference sequence). The CDR3 is 12 residues long. The V end was cut by 5 bases, the J end by 3 bases, with 11 bases between. In DNA form, the CDR3 reads TGTGCCTGGGGCACAGCGAGCTACGAGCAGTACTTC. This codes for CAWGTASYEQYF.

By share, this clonotype counts as medium-sized (0.01 to 0.1%). The chain has TRBV7-2 and TRBJ2-3; the D is unclear. Germline CDR1 reads SGHTA; CDR2 reads FQGNSA. V dropped 5 bases and J dropped 6 bases, with 12 bases sitting between them. The CDR3 consists of 13 residues. In DNA, the CDR3 is TGTGCCAGCAGCGTAGGGCCCTGGGATACGCAGTATTTT. Residues: CASSVGPWDTQYF.

The gene calls are TRBV28 and TRBJ2-7; D perhaps matches TRBD2 (5 bases). The germline gives CDR1 MDHEN, CDR2 SYDVKM. The length of the CDR3 is 15 residues. V lost 7 bases and J 4 bases, leaving 20 bases between the germline ends. CDR3 sequence reads: CASNSPGVFWYEQYF. The CDR3 nucleotides are TGTGCCAGCAATTCCCCCGGGGTTTTTTGGTACGAGCAGTACTTC.

This clonotype was observed a few times. The rearrangement links TRBV20-1 to TRBJ2-7; maybe TRBD2 (6 bases). With 5 bases removed from V and 2 bases from J, the gap between germline ends came to 13 bases. Germline lookup yields CDR1 DFQATT and CDR2 SNEGSKA (reference sequence). The CDR3 has 13 residues. CDR3 nucleotide sequence: TGCAGTGCTTACAGCGGGTTAACCTACGAGCAGTACTTC. It codes for CSAYSGLTYEQYF.

The chain carries TRBV20-1 and TRBJ1-1; 9 bases agree with TRBD1. The V gene's germline CDR1 is DFQATT and CDR2 SNEGSKA (reference sequence). This CDR3 is 14 amino acids long. The CDR3 spells CSVYRGRGGTEAFF. CDR3 coding DNA: TGCAGCGTTTACAGGGGGCGCGGGGGCACTGAAGCTTTCTTT.

This clonotype was detected only a few times. This rearrangement joins TRBV7-9 to TRBJ2-3; D might be TRBD2 (6 bases). Deletions cut 5 bases from V and 2 bases from J, with 14 bases between. Germline V gene data show CDR1 as SEHNR and CDR2 as FQNEAQ (reference sequence). The CDR3 is 15 amino acids. The CDR3 nucleotides read TGTGCCAGCAGCACTAGCACGACAGTCACAGATACGCAGTATTTT. It is translated as CASSTSTTVTDTQYF.

This clonotype was counted a few times. Sequence at one end of the junction differs from germline and may be a read error. The chain uses TRBV6-5 and TRBJ1-1; TRBD1 matches 7 bases. Germline V CDR1 and CDR2: MNHEY, SVGAGI. The CDR3 spans 19 residues. The CDR3 protein is CASTYFTGASPRGGTEAFF. The CDR3 nucleotides are TGTGCCAGCACTTACTTCACAGGGGCCTCTCCCCGTGGAGGCACTGAAGCTTTCTTT.

This clonotype was observed a handful of times. V gene TRBV20-1 combines with J gene TRBJ1-2, with a weak D call TRBD1 (5 bases). CDR1 is DFQATT, CDR2 SNEGSKA, per germline (reference sequence). The V end was cut by 1 base, the J end by 6 bases, with 6 bases between. The CDR3 runs to 11 residues. The CDR3 region is CSARAGNGYTF. The CDR3 DNA reads TGCAGTGCTAGAGCAGGGAATGGCTACACCTTC.

This clonotype ranks as medium-sized. The genes are TRBV30 and TRBJ2-1; D gene ambiguous. The CDR3 consists of 11 residues. CDR1 and CDR2 (germline): GTSNPN, SVGIG (reference sequence). Trimming pared 0 bases from V and 7 bases from J, leaving 4 bases between. The CDR3 spells CAWSVDNEQFF. The CDR3 DNA reads as TGTGCCTGGAGTGTAGATAATGAGCAGTTCTTC. Complete variable domain (other parts from reference TRBV30 and TRBJ2-1): SQTIHQWPATLVQPVGSPLSLECTVEGTSNPNLYWYRQAAGRGLQLLFYSVGIGQISSEVPQNLSASRPQDRQFILSSKKLLLSDSGFYLCAWSVDNEQFFGPGTRLTVL.